One sample yielded the 27 T cell receptor beta chains listed below, sequenced in a study of response to subunit inactivated influenza vaccine. MiXCR, run by TCRdb on the RT-PCR reads, gives a single entry per CDR3 protein. This table holds under 950,000 distinct CDR3 sequences, less than 25% found once. The material was PBMCs from blood, obtained more than 4 days after vaccination. The receptors were sampled from a man aged 50 to 60 who received an inactivated influenza vaccine.

Only a few counts were recorded for this clonotype. V usage is TRBV6-1 and J usage is TRBJ2-3; 9 bases line up with TRBD1. V shed 8 bases and J 5 bases; nucleotides not matched to a gene: 11. Looked up from germline, CDR1 is MNHNS and CDR2 is SASEGT. The CDR3 is 15 amino acids. CDR3 in DNA: TGTGCCAGCTTTGGGCTCGGGGACAGGGAAGATACGCAGTATTTT. Protein: CASFGLGDREDTQYF.

The J gene is TRBJ1-1, the V gene TRBV5-6; 8 bases map to TRBD1. This CDR3 has 16 residues. Germline CDR1 and CDR2: SGHDT and YYEEEE. V dropped 0 bases and J dropped 5; count of bases not matched to a gene: 9. DNA of the CDR3: TGTGCCAGCAGCTTGGGTGGTACCAGGGGGCTGACTGAAGCTTTCTTT. Translation: CASSLGGTRGLTEAFF.

This clonotype was counted a few times. The gene calls are TRBV7-3 and TRBJ2-2; the match to TRBD2 covers 13 bases. The length of the CDR3 is 18 residues. Per the germline V gene, CDR1 is SGHTA and CDR2 is FQGTGA. Trimming took 4 bases from V and 6 from J; bases not matched to a gene: 11. The CDR3 nucleotides are TGTGCCAGCAGCTCCCCCGGGACTAGCGGGATTCTTCCCGGGGAGCTGTTTTTT. Translating it yields CASSSPGTSGILPGELFF. Full variable domain (outside the CDR3, taken from reference TRBV7-3 and TRBJ2-2): GAGVSQTPSNKVTEKGKYVELRCDPISGHTALYWYRQSLGQGPEFLIYFQGTGAADDSGLPNDRFFAVRPEGSVSTLKIQRTERGDSAVYLCASSSPGTSGILPGELFFGEGSRLTVL.

About this clonotype itself: This may be a read error: a much more frequent sequence differs by one nucleotide. This chain links TRBV2 with TRBJ1-6; D is unclear. Germline CDR1 and CDR2: SNHLY and FYNNEI. Trimming took 6 bases from V and 7 from J, leaving 4 bases between them. The CDR3 has 11 residues. The DNA of the CDR3 is TGTGCCAGCAGCGAGAATTCACCCCTCCACTTT. Translating gives CASSENSPLHF.

This chain uses TRBV20-1 with TRBJ2-1; 10 bases line up with TRBD2. The V segment lost 5 bases and the J segment 10 bases; nucleotides outside the gene matches: 8. The CDR3 covers 13 residues. Germline V gives CDR1 DFQATT, CDR2 SNEGSKA (reference sequence). CDR3 in DNA: TGCAGTGCTGGGGGGGGACTAGCGTGGGAGCAGTTCTTC. Translated, it gives CSAGGGLAWEQFF.

V is TRBV7-9 and J is TRBJ2-3, with D tentatively TRBD1 (6 bases). Trimming left V 5 bases short and J 4 bases short, with 22 bases between. CDR3 length: 17 amino acids. The V gene's germline CDR1 is SEHNR and CDR2 FQNEAQ (reference sequence). CDR3 bases: TGTGCCAGCAGCCCCAGTCTAAGGGGGTACGTGGCAGATACGCAGTATTTT. It specifies CASSPSLRGYVADTQYF.

This clonotype was detected a few times. This rearrangement joins TRBV13 to TRBJ1-6; 10 positions match TRBD1. Per germline, CDR1 PRHDT and CDR2 FYEKMQ (reference sequence). This CDR3 region has 18 residues. V was pared by 0 bases and J by 10 bases, with 12 bases of the junction left unmatched. The CDR3 reads CASSLGAPRDRGESPLHF. The CDR3 DNA reads TGTGCCAGCAGCTTAGGGGCCCCTCGGGACAGGGGTGAATCACCCCTCCACTTT.

This clonotype occurred a few times. The chain carries TRBV7-8 and TRBJ2-3; TRBD2 matches at 12 bases. The CDR3 extends over 17 amino acids. The J segment lost 5 bases and the V segment lost 5 bases, leaving 11 bases of the junction unmatched. Germline values: CDR1 SGHVS, CDR2 FQNEAQ. Here the CDR3 DNA reads TGTGCCAGCAGCCCGCGACTAGCGGGAGACGTCGGAGATACGCAGTATTTT. Translating gives CASSPRLAGDVGDTQYF.

This clonotype showed up just a few times. V gene TRBV20-1 combines with J gene TRBJ2-1, with TRBD2 matching over 8 bases. The CDR3 totals 15 residues. Germline V gene lookup returns CDR1 DFQATT and CDR2 SNEGSKA (reference sequence). After removal of 6 bases from V and 0 bases from J, the junction contained 7 bases not matched to a gene. DNA of the CDR3: TGCAGTGCCCATAGCGGGGAGCACTCCTACAATGAGCAGTTCTTC. It translates to CSAHSGEHSYNEQFF.

Remarks on this clonotype: One end of the junction is discordant with germline, which a read error may explain. The genes are TRBV9 and TRBJ1-5, with D possibly being TRBD1 (6 bases). The CDR3 spans 13 residues. Germline CDR1 is SGDLS and CDR2 is YYNGEE. CDR3 sequence (DNA): TGTGCCAGCAGCGTCGGGGTCGGACAGCCCCAGAATTTT. Amino acids: CASSVGVGQPQNF.

This clonotype showed up just a few times. The rearrangement joins TRBV20-1 to TRBJ1-2; weak D call: TRBD1 (5 bases). The CDR3 totals 11 residues. Germline V gene lookup returns CDR1 DFQATT and CDR2 SNEGSKA (reference sequence). Trimming cost V 5 bases and J 5 bases, with 9 bases left between them. DNA for the CDR3: TGCAGTGCTGGTAGACAGTATGGCTACACCTTC. This gives the protein CSAGRQYGYTF.

This clonotype came up once. The chain is built from TRBV27 and TRBJ1-1; D ambiguous. The V gene lost 7 bases and the J gene lost 1 base, with 19 bases spanning the gap. This CDR3 contains 16 residues. CDR1 and CDR2 from the germline V gene are MNHEY and SMNVEV (reference sequence). The CDR3 loop reads CASTLDGGRRNTEAFF. CDR3 bases: TGTGCCAGCACCTTAGACGGTGGCCGGAGGAACACTGAAGCTTTCTTT.

This clonotype was observed a few times. The chain's CDR3 is CASSSNIRREQYF. The CDR3 region has the DNA TGTGCCAGCAGCTCAAATATCCGGCGGGAGCAGTACTTC. The rearrangement links TRBV7-9 to TRBJ2-7, with D unclear. Germline loops: CDR1 SEHNR, CDR2 FQNEAQ (reference sequence). The CDR3 contains 13 residues. Deletions cut 4 bases from V and 7 bases from J, with 14 bases between.

This clonotype was detected a few times. The chain uses TRBV11-1 and TRBJ2-1; 8 nucleotides line up with TRBD1. The V and J ends lost 4 bases and 10 bases, in that order; junction bases with no gene match: 21. Germline lookup yields CDR1 SGHAT and CDR2 FQDESV (reference sequence). The CDR3 sequence is 18 residues long. The CDR3 coding sequence is TGTGCCAGCAGCTATCGGGGAATCCTACAGGGGGAAGGACAAGAGCAGTTCTTC. It encodes CASSYRGILQGEGQEQFF.

This clonotype appeared a few times. J is TRBJ1-4 and V is TRBV5-1, with a weak D call TRBD1 (5 bases). CDR1 and CDR2 (germline): SGHRS, YFSETQ. Trimming pared 0 bases from V and 8 bases from J, leaving 17 bases between. The CDR3 has 16 residues. The CDR3 here is CASSLGGGAVREKLFF. For the CDR3, the DNA is TGCGCCAGCAGCTTGGGTGGAGGGGCGGTCCGAGAAAAACTGTTTTTT.

This clonotype has a handful of counts. The rearrangement joins TRBV4-2 to TRBJ2-5; 8 bases align to TRBD1. The CDR3 length is 15 residues. The germline gives CDR1 LGHNA, CDR2 YNFKEQ. V shed 0 bases, J shed 5 bases, and the junction held 5 bases outside the gene matches. For the CDR3, the DNA is TGTGCCAGCAGCCAAGATTGGACAGGGTCGGAGACCCAGTACTTC. It codes for CASSQDWTGSETQYF.

The J gene is TRBJ2-1, the V gene TRBV5-1; a possible D gene is TRBD2 (6 bases). The CDR3 contains 16 residues. The V end lost 4 bases, the J end lost 6 bases, and 20 bases lay between the germline ends. Germline lookup yields CDR1 SGHRS and CDR2 YFSETQ. This chain's CDR3 is CASSLTESGTFNEQFF. The DNA for the CDR3 is TGCGCCAGCAGCCTTACAGAGTCCGGGACTTTCAATGAGCAGTTCTTC.

The rearrangement links TRBV6-5 to TRBJ1-3; no clear D. The CDR3 is 13 residues long. V was pared by 4 bases and J by 4 bases, with 8 bases between. The germline V gene has CDR1 MNHEY and CDR2 SVGAGI. CDR3: CASSFDGGNTIYF. CDR3 nucleotide sequence: TGTGCCAGCAGTTTTGATGGGGGAAACACCATATATTTT.

The CDR3 coding sequence is TGTGCCAGCAGCTTAGTGGCGACTAGCGCCGAGCAGTACTTC. Translated: CASSLVATSAEQYF. The chain links TRBV7-2 to TRBJ2-7; 8 positions match TRBD2. The CDR3 spans 14 residues. Germline-derived CDR1 and CDR2 are SGHTA and FQGNSA. Losses at the gene ends were 1 base for V and 6 bases for J; bases not matched to a gene: 5. Full variable domain (remainder filled in from reference TRBV7-2 and TRBJ2-7): GAGVSQSPSNKVTEKGKDVELRCDPISGHTALYWYRQSLGQGLEFLIYFQGNSAPDKSGLPSDRFSAERTGGSVSTLTIQRTQQEDSAVYLCASSLVATSAEQYFGPGTRLTVT.

This clonotype was recorded a few times. The gene calls are TRBV7-9 and TRBJ2-1; the match to TRBD1 covers 7 bases. There are 16 residues in the CDR3. V lost 3 bases, J lost 4 bases, and 9 bases stayed unmatched. Germline-derived CDR1 and CDR2 are SEHNR and FQNEAQ (reference sequence). As DNA, the CDR3 is TGTGCCAGCAGCTTTTTCTCCGGGACAGTTTACAATGAGCAGTTCTTC. It yields the protein CASSFFSGTVYNEQFF.

This clonotype was counted a few times. The chain links TRBV10-2 to TRBJ2-2; no reliable D call. V was trimmed by 10 bases and J by 0 bases, leaving 12 bases between them. The CDR3 consists of 14 residues. CDR1 is WSHSY and CDR2 is SAAADI in the germline V gene. This CDR3 reads CATGPWSNTGELFF. As DNA, the CDR3 is TGCGCCACCGGGCCGTGGTCGAACACCGGGGAGCTGTTTTTT.

CDR3 nucleotides: TGCGCCAGCAGCTTGGCCACCGGGACTTTTAACACAGATACGCAGTATTTT. Translation gives CASSLATGTFNTDTQYF. This chain uses TRBV5-1 with TRBJ2-3, with D perhaps matching TRBD2 (6 bases). The CDR3 extends over 17 amino acids. The V gene's germline CDR1 is SGHRS and CDR2 YFSETQ. Trimming stripped 0 bases from V and 2 bases from J, with 16 bases between.

This chain joins TRBV20-1 and TRBJ1-5; TRBD1 matches at 7 bases. V dropped 4 bases and J dropped 7; count of bases not matched to a gene: 7. Per the germline V gene, CDR1 is DFQATT and CDR2 is SNEGSKA (reference sequence). The CDR3 runs 13 residues. The CDR3 DNA reads TGCAGTGCTAAGACAGGGAATTTGCAGCCCCAGCATTTT. It specifies CSAKTGNLQPQHF.

This clonotype appeared a few times. The chain recombines TRBV20-1 with TRBJ2-3; D is unresolved. This CDR3 has 15 residues. Deletions cut 0 bases from V and 6 bases from J, with 16 bases between. Looked up from germline, CDR1 is DFQATT and CDR2 is SNEGSKA (reference sequence). CDR3 sequence reads: CSARDPGSRGDTQYF. DNA of the CDR3: TGCAGTGCTAGAGATCCGGGCAGCCGCGGTGATACGCAGTATTTT.

There are many counts of this clonotype. This rearrangement joins TRBV10-3 to TRBJ1-2; 8 bases map to TRBD1. CDR1 and CDR2 (germline): ENHRY, SYGVKD. The CDR3 covers 11 residues. With V trimmed by 8 bases and J by 8 bases, 4 bases remained unmatched. The CDR3 sequence is CAIGQGVGYTF. CDR3 bases: TGTGCCATCGGACAGGGCGTAGGCTACACCTTC.

The gene calls are TRBV12-3 or TRBV12-4 and TRBJ2-5; weak D call: TRBD1 (6 bases). V shed 5 bases and J shed 5 bases, with 18 bases lying between them. CDR3 length: 15 residues. This CDR3 is CASSRYRARVETQYF. CDR3 in DNA: TGTGCCAGCAGTAGATACAGGGCCCGGGTGGAGACCCAGTACTTC.

There are a few counts of this clonotype. The genes are TRBV20-1 and TRBJ2-2; D not certain. This CDR3 spans 11 amino acids. In germline, CDR1 is DFQATT, CDR2 SNEGSKA (reference sequence). V lost 4 bases to trimming and J lost 7 bases, with 7 bases between them. This chain's CDR3 is CSATPGGELFF. CDR3 nucleotide sequence: TGCAGTGCTACCCCGGGCGGGGAGCTGTTTTTT.